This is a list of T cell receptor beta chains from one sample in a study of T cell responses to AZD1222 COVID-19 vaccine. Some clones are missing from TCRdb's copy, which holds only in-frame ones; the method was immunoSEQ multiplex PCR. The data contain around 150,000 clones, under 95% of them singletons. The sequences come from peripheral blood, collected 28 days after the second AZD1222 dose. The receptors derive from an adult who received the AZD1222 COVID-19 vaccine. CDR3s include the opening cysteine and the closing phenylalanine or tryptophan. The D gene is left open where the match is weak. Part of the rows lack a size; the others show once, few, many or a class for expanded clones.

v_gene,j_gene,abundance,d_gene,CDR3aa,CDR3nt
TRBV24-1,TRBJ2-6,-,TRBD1,CATSDNGQVFSGANVLTF,TGTGCCACCAGTGATAATGGACAGGTGTTCTCTGGGGCCAACGTCCTGACTTTC
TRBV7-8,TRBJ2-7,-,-,CASSSNSYEQYF,TGTGCCAGCAGCTCCAACTCCTACGAGCAGTACTTC
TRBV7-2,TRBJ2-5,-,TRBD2,CTSSLASSGNQETQYF,TGTACCAGCAGCTTAGCGTCTAGCGGGAACCAAGAGACCCAGTACTTC
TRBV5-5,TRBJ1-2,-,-,CASSLNSGFYGYTF,TGTGCCAGCAGCTTGAATTCTGGGTTCTATGGCTACACCTTC
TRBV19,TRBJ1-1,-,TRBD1,CATIPRTGDWDTEAFF,TGTGCCACGATCCCCCGCACAGGGGATTGGGACACTGAAGCTTTCTTT
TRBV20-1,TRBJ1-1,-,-,CSALQDTEAFF,TGCAGTGCCCTACAGGACACTGAAGCTTTCTTT
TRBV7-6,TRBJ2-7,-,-,CASSGYRSGTADYEQYF,TGTGCCAGCAGCGGATATAGATCCGGGACGGCGGACTACGAGCAGTACTTC
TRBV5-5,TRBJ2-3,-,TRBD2,CASSLAGADTQYF,TGTGCCAGCAGCCTCGCGGGAGCAGATACGCAGTATTTT
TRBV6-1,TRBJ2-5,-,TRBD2,CASSESPGLAGALGTQYF,TGTGCCAGCAGTGAATCGCCGGGACTAGCGGGAGCATTGGGGACCCAGTACTTC
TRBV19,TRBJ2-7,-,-,CASIRGLPTYEQYF,TGTGCCAGTATAAGGGGCTTACCTACCTACGAGCAGTACTTC
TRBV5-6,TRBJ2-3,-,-,CASSLGSTSTDTQYF,TGTGCCAGCAGCTTAGGATCAACTAGCACAGATACGCAGTATTTT
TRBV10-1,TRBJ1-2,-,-,CASSVGQDYGYTF,TGCGCCAGCAGTGTCGGGCAGGACTATGGCTACACCTTC
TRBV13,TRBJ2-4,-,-,CASSLPGAKNIQYF,TGTGCCAGCAGCTTGCCGGGGGCCAAAAACATTCAGTACTTC
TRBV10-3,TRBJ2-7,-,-,CAISVGDEQYF,TGTGCCATCAGTGTTGGGGACGAGCAGTACTTC
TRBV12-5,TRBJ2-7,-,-,CASGENYEQYF,TGTGCTAGTGGTGAAAACTACGAGCAGTACTTC
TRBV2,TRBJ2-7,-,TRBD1,CASRRDRGSSEQYF,TGTGCCAGCAGAAGGGACAGGGGATCGAGCGAGCAGTACTTC
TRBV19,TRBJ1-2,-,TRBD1,CASSIREGGGGYTF,TGTGCCAGTAGTATTCGGGAAGGGGGCGGTGGCTACACCTTC
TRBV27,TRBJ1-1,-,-,CASSFEEDAEAFF,TGTGCCAGCAGTTTTGAGGAAGACGCTGAAGCTTTCTTT
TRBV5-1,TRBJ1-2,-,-,CASSLLAGTPSYGYTF,TGCGCCAGCAGCTTGTTGGCAGGCACCCCCTCCTATGGCTACACCTTC
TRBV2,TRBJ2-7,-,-,CASSAGAWYEQYF,TGTGCCAGCAGTGCGGGGGCGTGGTACGAGCAGTACTTC
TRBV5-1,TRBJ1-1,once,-,CASSLAGSTEAFF,TGCGCCAGCAGCTTGGCGGGCAGCACTGAAGCTTTCTTT
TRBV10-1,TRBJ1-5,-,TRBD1,CASRGQGNGNQPQHF,TGCGCCAGCAGGGGACAGGGGAACGGCAATCAGCCCCAGCATTTT
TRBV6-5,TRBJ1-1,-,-,CASSSPGMNTEAFF,TGTGCCAGCAGTTCACCAGGAATGAACACTGAAGCTTTCTTT
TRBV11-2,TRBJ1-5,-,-,CASSLADSQPQHF,TGTGCCAGCAGCTTAGCTGATTCTCAGCCCCAGCATTTT
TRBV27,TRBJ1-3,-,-,CASSRRPGNGNTIYF,TGTGCCAGCAGCCGCCGGCCGGGGAATGGAAACACCATATATTTT
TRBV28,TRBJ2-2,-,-,CASRGPNTGELFF,TGTGCCAGCAGGGGACCGAACACCGGGGAGCTGTTTTTT
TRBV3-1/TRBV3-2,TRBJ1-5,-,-,CASSQDTGNQPQHF,TGTGCCAGCAGCCAAGACACCGGCAATCAGCCCCAGCATTTT
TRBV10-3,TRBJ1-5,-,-,CAINRDNSNQPQHF,TGTGCCATCAACAGGGACAATAGCAATCAGCCCCAGCATTTT
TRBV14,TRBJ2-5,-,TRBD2,CASSQGPGLSQETQYF,TGTGCCAGCAGCCAAGGACCGGGACTATCACAAGAGACCCAGTACTTC
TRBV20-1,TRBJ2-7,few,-,CSAIRSYEQYF,TGCAGTGCTATTCGCTCCTACGAGCAGTACTTC
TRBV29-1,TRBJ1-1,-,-,CSVVDRTDTEAFF,TGCAGCGTCGTGGACAGAACAGACACTGAAGCTTTCTTT
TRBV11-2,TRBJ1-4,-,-,CASSAFGEKLFF,TGTGCCAGCAGCGCCTTCGGTGAAAAACTGTTTTTT
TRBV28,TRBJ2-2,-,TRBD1,CASSLTGQGHGELFF,TGTGCCAGCAGTTTAACGGGACAGGGGCACGGGGAGCTGTTTTTT
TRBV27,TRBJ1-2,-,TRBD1,CATGDRVGYGYTF,TGTGCCACCGGGGACAGGGTTGGCTATGGCTACACCTTC
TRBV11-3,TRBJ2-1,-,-,CASSYPGTHNEQFF,TGTGCCAGCAGCTACCCCGGGACCCACAATGAGCAGTTCTTC
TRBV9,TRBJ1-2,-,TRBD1,CASSVGQGDGGYTF,TGTGCCAGCAGCGTAGGCCAGGGGGACGGTGGCTACACCTTC
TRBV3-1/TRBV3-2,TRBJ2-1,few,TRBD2,CASSGGTSGRYNEQFF,TGTGCCAGCAGCGGGGGGACTAGCGGGAGGTACAATGAGCAGTTCTTC
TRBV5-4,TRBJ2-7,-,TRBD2,CASSPASGISNEQYF,TGTGCCAGCAGCCCGGCTAGCGGGATCTCCAACGAGCAGTACTTC
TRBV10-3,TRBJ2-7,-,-,CAISESTREGEQYF,TGTGCCATCAGTGAGTCAACTAGAGAGGGCGAGCAGTACTTC
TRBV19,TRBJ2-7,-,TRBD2,CASSIEGIRAGGLYEQYF,TGTGCCAGTAGTATAGAGGGAATCAGAGCGGGAGGGCTTTACGAGCAGTACTTC
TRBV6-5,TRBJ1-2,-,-,CASSYSGETYGYTF,TGTGCCAGCAGTTACTCTGGGGAGACCTATGGCTACACCTTC
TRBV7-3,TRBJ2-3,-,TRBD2,CASSEGVLAGGTDTQYF,TGTGCCAGCAGCGAGGGCGTACTAGCGGGAGGCACAGATACGCAGTATTTT
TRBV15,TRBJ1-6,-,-,CATSPFSLNSPLHF,TGTGCCACCAGCCCTTTCTCTCTGAATTCACCCCTCCACTTT
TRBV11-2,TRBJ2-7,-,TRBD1,CASSPGQGASYEQYF,TGTGCCAGCAGCCCAGGACAGGGAGCTTCCTACGAGCAGTACTTC
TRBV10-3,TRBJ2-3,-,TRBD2,CAISAPRGGGPTDTQYF,TGTGCCATCAGTGCCCCCCGGGGGGGAGGACCCACAGATACGCAGTATTTT
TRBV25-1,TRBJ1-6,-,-,CASSPDSGGSSYNSPLHF,TGTGCCAGCAGCCCTGATTCCGGGGGAAGCTCCTATAATTCACCCCTCCACTTT
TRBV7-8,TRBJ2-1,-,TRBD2,CASSTTGTINEQFF,TGTGCCAGCAGCACGACCGGGACTATCAATGAGCAGTTCTTC
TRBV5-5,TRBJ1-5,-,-,CASSLLGQNNQPQHF,TGTGCCAGCAGCTTGCTCGGACAGAACAATCAGCCCCAGCATTTT
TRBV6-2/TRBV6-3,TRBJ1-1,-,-,CASSYAGFRTVAPGAFF,TGTGCCAGCAGTTACGCTGGGTTCCGGACAGTCGCTCCTGGAGCTTTCTTT
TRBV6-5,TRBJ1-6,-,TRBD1,CASSYSLDRGISPLHF,TGTGCCAGCAGTTACTCCCTCGACAGGGGGATTTCACCCCTCCACTTT
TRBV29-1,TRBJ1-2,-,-,CSDSPGYTF,TGCAGCGACTCCCCTGGCTACACCTTC